One sample yielded the 8 T cell receptor beta chains listed below, sequenced in a study of blood T cell repertoires in COVID-19. Some clones are missing from TCRdb's copy, which holds only in-frame ones; the method was immunoSEQ multiplex PCR. Here the sample spans tens of thousands of clones, roughly nine tenths being singletons. The sample was peripheral blood. The receptors derive from a human donor in a cohort sampled during active COVID-19.

The chain carries TRBV27 and TRBJ1-2; weak D call: TRBD1 (5 bases). Germline CDR1 MNHEY, CDR2 SMNVEV (reference sequence). This CDR3 has 18 residues. V lost 0 bases to trimming and J lost 4 bases, with 21 bases between them. For the CDR3, the DNA is TGTGCCAGCAGTTTATCTACGATTAGCGGGACGAGACCCTATGGCTACACCTTC. Translation gives CASSLSTISGTRPYGYTF.

The chain has TRBV27 and TRBJ1-1; the match to TRBD1 covers 7 bases. V dropped 6 bases and J dropped 0; count of bases not matched to a gene: 10. CDR1 is MNHEY and CDR2 is SMNVEV in the germline V gene (reference sequence). This CDR3 region has 16 residues. This CDR3 is CASSYDREPLNTEAFF. DNA of the CDR3: TGTGCCAGCAGCTATGACAGGGAACCATTGAACACTGAAGCTTTCTTT.

This clone was found once. This chain joins TRBV30 and TRBJ2-7; 9 positions match TRBD1. Germline assignment: CDR1 GTSNPN and CDR2 SVGIG (reference sequence). J was trimmed by 2 bases and V by 8 bases; bases with no gene match: 7. The CDR3 consists of 13 residues. CDR3 loop: CATNRGLTYEQYF. CDR3 nucleotides: TGTGCCACAAACAGGGGGCTGACCTACGAGCAGTACTTC.

The DNA for the CDR3 is TGTGCCAGCTTCTCCTCCGGGACTCCGCCTTACGAGCAGTACTTC. It translates to CASFSSGTPPYEQYF. The chain uses TRBV6-5 and TRBJ2-7; D may be TRBD2 (6 bases). The CDR3 is 15 residues long. The germline V gene encodes CDR1 MNHEY and CDR2 SVGAGI. V lost 8 bases and J lost 4, with 21 bases in between.

The chain combines TRBV27 with TRBJ1-1, with D perhaps TRBD1 (5 bases). Germline lookup yields CDR1 MNHEY and CDR2 SMNVEV (reference sequence). The CDR3 loop spans 11 amino acids. V was cut by 6 bases and J by 5 bases, with 7 bases left in between. The CDR3 region is CASSQGTEAFF. The CDR3 nucleotides read TGTGCCAGCAGCCAGGGTACTGAAGCTTTCTTT.

This sequence joins TRBV9 and TRBJ2-1; D ambiguous. The CDR3 runs to 14 residues. Looked up from germline, CDR1 is SGDLS and CDR2 is YYNGEE. Trimming took off 4 bases at V and 8 bases at J, with 16 bases between the two ends. The CDR3 spells CASSPFRGWDEQFF. The CDR3 DNA reads TGTGCCAGCAGCCCTTTTAGAGGTTGGGATGAGCAGTTCTTC.

Worth noting for this clone: Other DNA sequences within the sample encode an identical CDR3. The rearrangement links TRBV30 to TRBJ1-5; D gene uncertain. The germline CDR1 and CDR2 sequences are GTSNPN and SVGIG (reference sequence). With 1 base removed from V and 0 bases from J, the gap between germline ends came to 4 bases. The CDR3 runs 13 residues. Written as DNA, the CDR3 is TGTGCCTGGAGTGGAGGTAGCAATCAGCCCCAGCATTTT. Translating it yields CAWSGGSNQPQHF.

The chain is built from TRBV19 and TRBJ2-1; the match to TRBD2 covers 12 bases. Germline V lookup: CDR1 LNHDA, CDR2 SQIVND (reference sequence). The CDR3 length is 17 residues. V trimming: 5 bases; J trimming: 8 bases; junction bases outside the gene matches: 13. The CDR3 nucleotides are TGTGCCAGTAGTCTCACCCCGACTAGCGGGAGTGCCCATGAGCAGTTCTTC. This gives the protein CASSLTPTSGSAHEQFF.